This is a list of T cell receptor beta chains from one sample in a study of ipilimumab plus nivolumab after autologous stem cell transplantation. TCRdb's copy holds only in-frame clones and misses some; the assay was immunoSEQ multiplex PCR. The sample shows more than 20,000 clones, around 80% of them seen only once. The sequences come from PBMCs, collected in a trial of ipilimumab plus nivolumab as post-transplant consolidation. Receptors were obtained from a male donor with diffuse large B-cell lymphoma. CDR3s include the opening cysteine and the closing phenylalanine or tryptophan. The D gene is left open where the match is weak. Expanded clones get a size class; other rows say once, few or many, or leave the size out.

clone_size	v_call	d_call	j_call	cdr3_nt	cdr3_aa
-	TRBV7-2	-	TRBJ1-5	TGTGCCAGCAGCTTAGAGTTCGGTCAGCCCCAGCATTTT	CASSLEFGQPQHF
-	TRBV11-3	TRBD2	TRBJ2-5	TGTGCCAGCAGCCCCGGACTAGCGGGGGGGCCGGGAGAGACCCAGTACTTC	CASSPGLAGGPGETQYF
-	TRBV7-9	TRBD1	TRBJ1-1	TGTGCCAGCAGCCCTAGGGTACGGACAGGGCCCACTGAAGCTTTCTTT	CASSPRVRTGPTEAFF
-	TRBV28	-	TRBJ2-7	TGTGCCAGCAGTTTGCCTACGGGACGGCCGATCTCCTACGAGCAGTACTTC	CASSLPTGRPISYEQYF
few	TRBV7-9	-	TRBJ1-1	TGTGCCAGCAGCTCAAGACGGGACACCGTTGAAGCTTTCTTT	CASSSRRDTVEAFF
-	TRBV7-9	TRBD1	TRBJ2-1	TGTGCCAGCAGCTCCCCCGGGACAGGGTACAATGAGCAGTTCTTC	CASSSPGTGYNEQFF
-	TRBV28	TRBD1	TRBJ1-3	TGTGCCAGCAGCCCCTATTTTGGGACAGATTTCTCTGGAAACACCATATATTTT	CASSPYFGTDFSGNTIYF
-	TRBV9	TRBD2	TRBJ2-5	TGTGCCAGCAGCGTAGCGGGGGGACAAGAGACCCAGTACTTC	CASSVAGGQETQYF
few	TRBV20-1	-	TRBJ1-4	TGCAGTGCTACAGGCGAAAAACTGTTTTTT	CSATGEKLFF
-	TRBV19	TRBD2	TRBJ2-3	TGTGCCAGTAACGAGCGGGGGGTTGGAGATACGCAGTATTTT	CASNERGVGDTQYF
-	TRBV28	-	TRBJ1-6	TGTGCCAGCAGTTTGAGTGGTCACTCCTATAATTCACCCCTCCACTTT	CASSLSGHSYNSPLHF
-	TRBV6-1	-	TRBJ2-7	TGTGCCAGCAGTGAACAGTGGACCTACGAGCAGTACTTC	CASSEQWTYEQYF
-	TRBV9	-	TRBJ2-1	TGTGCCAGCAGCGTCAGGGTTCGCAATGAGCAGTTCTTC	CASSVRVRNEQFF
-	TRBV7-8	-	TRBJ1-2	TGTGCCAGCAGCTTAGGGGGGGGCCGAAACTATGGCTACACCTTC	CASSLGGGRNYGYTF
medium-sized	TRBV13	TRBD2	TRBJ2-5	TGTGCCAGCAGCAGAAGACTAGCGGGGGGGCCTGAGACCCAGTACTTC	CASSRRLAGGPETQYF
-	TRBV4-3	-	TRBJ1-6	TGCGCCAGCAGCCTGGCAGCCACAGCGAATTCACCCCTCCACTTT	CASSLAATANSPLHF
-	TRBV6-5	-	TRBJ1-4	TGTGCCAGCAGCCCAGGGGTTGTTGAAAAACTGTTTTTT	CASSPGVVEKLFF
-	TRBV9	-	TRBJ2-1	TGTGCCAGCAGCGTAGCCGGACTACTGTACAATGAGCAGTTCTTC	CASSVAGLLYNEQFF
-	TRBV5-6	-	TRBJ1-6	TGTGCCAGCAGCTACATGGGTTTGGATAATTCACCCCTCCACTTT	CASSYMGLDNSPLHF
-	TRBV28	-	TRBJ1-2	TGTGCCAGCAGTGAGGCCCCAGGGGACGGCTACACCTTC	CASSEAPGDGYTF
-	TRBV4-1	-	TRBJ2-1	TGCGCCAGCAGCCAAGAGTGGCAGGCCAATGAGCAGTTCTTC	CASSQEWQANEQFF
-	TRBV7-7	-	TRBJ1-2	TGTGCCAGCAGCCTCTCCGTCTTAAGGGAACTTAACTATGGCTACACCTTC	CASSLSVLRELNYGYTF
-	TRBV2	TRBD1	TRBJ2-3	TGTGCCAGCAGCAGGACAGGGGAGGGCACAGATACGCAGTATTTT	CASSRTGEGTDTQYF
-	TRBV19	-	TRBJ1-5	TGTGCCAGTAGTATTAGGCACATGGGTAATAGCAATCAGCCCCAGCATTTT	CASSIRHMGNSNQPQHF
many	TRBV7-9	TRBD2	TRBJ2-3	TGTGCCAGCAGCTCAACTAGCGGGGGCAGCACAGATACGCAGTATTTT	CASSSTSGGSTDTQYF
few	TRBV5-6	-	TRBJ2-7	TGTGCCAGCAGCTTGCGATACGAGCAGTACTTC	CASSLRYEQYF
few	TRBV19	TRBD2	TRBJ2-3	TGTGCCAGTAGTGCTACTAGCGGGGGTGCAGATACGCAGTATTTT	CASSATSGGADTQYF
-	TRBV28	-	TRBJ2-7	TGTGCCAGCAGTTTGGGAGGAGGGGGATCCTACGAGCAGTACTTC	CASSLGGGGSYEQYF
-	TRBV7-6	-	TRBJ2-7	TGTGCCAGCAGCTTAGCTTCCCGGGATCTGGGAGAGCAGTACTTC	CASSLASRDLGEQYF
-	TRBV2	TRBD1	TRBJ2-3	TGTGCCAGCAGTGAAGGACAGGGGACAGATACGCAGTATTTT	CASSEGQGTDTQYF
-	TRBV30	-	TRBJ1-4	TGTGCCTGGAACGGGCTCGGGACACCTGATGAAAAACTGTTTTTT	CAWNGLGTPDEKLFF
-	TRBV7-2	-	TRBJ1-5	TGTGCCAGCAGTCTGGGGGGCGCGGGAAGCAATCAGCCCCAGCATTTT	CASSLGGAGSNQPQHF
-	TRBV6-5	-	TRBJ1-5	TGTGCCAGCAGCCCCGACAGTAGCAATCAGCCCCAGCATTTT	CASSPDSSNQPQHF
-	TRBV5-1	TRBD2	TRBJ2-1	TGCGCCAGCAGCTTGGCTCTACGGGGGGATGAGCAGTTCTTC	CASSLALRGDEQFF
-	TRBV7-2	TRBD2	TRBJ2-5	TGTGCCAGCAGCTTAGCGAGGCAGGGAGGGGAGACCCAGTACTTC	CASSLARQGGETQYF
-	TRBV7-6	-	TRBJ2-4	TGTGCCAGCAGCCCGGGGGGCCCAGCCAAAAACATTCAGTACTTC	CASSPGGPAKNIQYF
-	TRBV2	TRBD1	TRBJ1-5	TGTGCCAGCAGGGACAGGGACGCGCCCCAGCATTTT	CASRDRDAPQHF
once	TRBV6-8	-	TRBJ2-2	TGTGCCAGCAGTTACAGGTCGAGGGGAAACACCGGGGAGCTGTTTTTT	CASSYRSRGNTGELFF
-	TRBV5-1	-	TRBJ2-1	TGCGCCAGCAGCTTAACACAGGGTGAATACAATGAGCAGTTCTTC	CASSLTQGEYNEQFF
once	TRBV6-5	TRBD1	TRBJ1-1	TGTGCCAGCAGCCGGTCGACAGGGGTCACTGAAGCTTTCTTT	CASSRSTGVTEAFF
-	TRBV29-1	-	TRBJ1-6	TGCAGCGTTCGGACGGGAAGCTCCTATAATTCACCCCTCCACTTT	CSVRTGSSYNSPLHF
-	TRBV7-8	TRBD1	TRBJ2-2	TGTGCCAGCAGCTCACAGGGGGCCCACACCGGGGAGCTGTTTTTT	CASSSQGAHTGELFF
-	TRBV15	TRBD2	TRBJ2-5	TGTGCCACCAGCCGCGGGGGGCCGCAAGAGACCCAGTACTTC	CATSRGGPQETQYF
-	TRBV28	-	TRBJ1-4	TGTGCCAGCAGGGGAGGGCTTACTAATGAAAAACTGTTTTTT	CASRGGLTNEKLFF
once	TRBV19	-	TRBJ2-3	TGTGCCAGTAGTATCGTGGGCCCACACACACGGTCGCAGTATTTT	CASSIVGPHTRSQYF
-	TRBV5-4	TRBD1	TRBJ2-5	TGTGCCAGCAGCAGGGACAGGGGGTACCAAGAGACCCAGTACTTC	CASSRDRGYQETQYF
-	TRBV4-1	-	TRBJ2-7	TGCGCCAGCAGCCACAACAGCTTGACCTACGAGCAGTACTTC	CASSHNSLTYEQYF
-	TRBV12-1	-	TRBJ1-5	TGTGCCAGCAGCTTTGCGCAAGGTGATAGCAATCAGCCCCAGCATTTT	CASSFAQGDSNQPQHF
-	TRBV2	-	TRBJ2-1	TGTGCCAGCAGTGGTGACTTATACAATGAGCAGTTCTTC	CASSGDLYNEQFF
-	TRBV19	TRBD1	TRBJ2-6	TGTGCCAGTGGTCCCGGGACAGCACCGACCACCTTAGTCGGGGCCAACGTCCTGACTTTC	CASGPGTAPTTLVGANVLTF